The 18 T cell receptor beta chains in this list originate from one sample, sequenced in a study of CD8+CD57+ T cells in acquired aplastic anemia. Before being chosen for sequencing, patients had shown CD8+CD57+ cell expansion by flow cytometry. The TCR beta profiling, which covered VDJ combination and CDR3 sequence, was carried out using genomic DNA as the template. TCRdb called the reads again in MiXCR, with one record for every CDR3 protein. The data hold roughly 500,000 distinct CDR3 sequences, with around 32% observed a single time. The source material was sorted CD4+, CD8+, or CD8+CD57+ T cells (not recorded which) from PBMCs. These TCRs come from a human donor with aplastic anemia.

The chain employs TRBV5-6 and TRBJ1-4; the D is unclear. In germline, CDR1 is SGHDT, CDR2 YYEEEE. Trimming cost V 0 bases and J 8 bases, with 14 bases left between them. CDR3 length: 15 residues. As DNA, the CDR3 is TGTGCCAGCAGCTTGGCTGGGGTTGGTTACGAAAAACTGTTTTTT. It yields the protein CASSLAGVGYEKLFF.

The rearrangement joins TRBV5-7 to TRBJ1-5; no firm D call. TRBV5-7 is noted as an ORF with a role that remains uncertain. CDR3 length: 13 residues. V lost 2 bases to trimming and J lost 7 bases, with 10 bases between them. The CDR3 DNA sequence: TGTGCCAGCAGCTTTTTGCGCGAGCAGCCCCAGCATTTT. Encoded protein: CASSFLREQPQHF.

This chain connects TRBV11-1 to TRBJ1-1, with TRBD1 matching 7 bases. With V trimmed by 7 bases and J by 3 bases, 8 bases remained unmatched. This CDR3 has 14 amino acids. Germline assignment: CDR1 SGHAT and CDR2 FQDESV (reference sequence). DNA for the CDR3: TGTGCCAGCACCGACTTCACAGGGGACACTGAAGCTTTCTTT. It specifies CASTDFTGDTEAFF.

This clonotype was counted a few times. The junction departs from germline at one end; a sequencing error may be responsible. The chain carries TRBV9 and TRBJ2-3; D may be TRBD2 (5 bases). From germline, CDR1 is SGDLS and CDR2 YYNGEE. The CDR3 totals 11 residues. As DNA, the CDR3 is TGTGTCAGCAGCGGTCCAGATACGCAGTATTTT. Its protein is CVSSGPDTQYF.

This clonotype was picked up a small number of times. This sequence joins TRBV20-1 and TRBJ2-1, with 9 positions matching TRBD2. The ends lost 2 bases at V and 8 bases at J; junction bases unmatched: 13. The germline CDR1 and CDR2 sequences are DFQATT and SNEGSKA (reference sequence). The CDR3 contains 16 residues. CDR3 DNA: TGCAGTGCTAGAAAGGTAGCGGGGGACCCCCTTCATGAGCAGTTCTTC. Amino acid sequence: CSARKVAGDPLHEQFF.

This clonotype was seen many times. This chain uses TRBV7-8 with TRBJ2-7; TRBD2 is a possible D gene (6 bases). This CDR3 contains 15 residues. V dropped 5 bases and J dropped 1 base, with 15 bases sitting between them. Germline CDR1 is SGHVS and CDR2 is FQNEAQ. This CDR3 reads CASSPRRERSYEQYF. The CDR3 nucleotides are TGTGCCAGCAGCCCCCGCCGGGAGAGATCCTACGAGCAGTACTTC.

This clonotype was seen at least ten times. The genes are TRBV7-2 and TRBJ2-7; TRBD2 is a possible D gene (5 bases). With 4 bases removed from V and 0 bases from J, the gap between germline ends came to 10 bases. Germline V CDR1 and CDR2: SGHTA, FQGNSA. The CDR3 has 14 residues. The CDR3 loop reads CASSYAGSSYEQYF. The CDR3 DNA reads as TGTGCCAGCAGCTACGCTGGGAGCTCCTACGAGCAGTACTTC.

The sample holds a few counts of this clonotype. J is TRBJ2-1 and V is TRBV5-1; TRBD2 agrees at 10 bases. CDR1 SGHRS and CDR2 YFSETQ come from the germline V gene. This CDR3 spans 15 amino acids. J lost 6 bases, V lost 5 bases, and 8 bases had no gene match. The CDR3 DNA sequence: TGCGCCAGCAGGCTAACAGCGGGAGGGTCCAATGAGCAGTTCTTC. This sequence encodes CASRLTAGGSNEQFF.

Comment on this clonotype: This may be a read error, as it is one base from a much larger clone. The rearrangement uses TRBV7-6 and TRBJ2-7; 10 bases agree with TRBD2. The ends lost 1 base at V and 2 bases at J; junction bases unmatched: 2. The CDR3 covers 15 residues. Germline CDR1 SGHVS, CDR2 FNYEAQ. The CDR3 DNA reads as TGTGCCAGCAGCTTAGGTAGCGGGAGGCCCTACGAGCAGTACTTC. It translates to CASSLGSGRPYEQYF. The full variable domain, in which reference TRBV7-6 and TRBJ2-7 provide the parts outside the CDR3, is GAGVSQSPRYKVTKRGQDVALRCDPISGHVSLYWYRQALGQGPEFLTYFNYEAQQDKSGLPNDRFSAERPEGSISTLTIQRTEQRDSAMYRCASSLGSGRPYEQYFGPGTRLTVT.

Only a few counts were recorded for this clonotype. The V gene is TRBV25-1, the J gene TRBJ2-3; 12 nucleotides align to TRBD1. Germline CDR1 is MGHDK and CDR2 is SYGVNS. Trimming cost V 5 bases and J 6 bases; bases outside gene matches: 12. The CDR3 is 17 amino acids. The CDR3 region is CASSYPRDRGLGDTQYF. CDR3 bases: TGTGCCAGCAGTTACCCCAGGGACAGGGGGCTTGGGGATACGCAGTATTTT.

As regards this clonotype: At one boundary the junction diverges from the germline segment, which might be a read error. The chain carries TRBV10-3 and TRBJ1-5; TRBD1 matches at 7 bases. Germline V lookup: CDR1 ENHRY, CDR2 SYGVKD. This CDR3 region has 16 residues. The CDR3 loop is CASSEVTRQGGQPQHF. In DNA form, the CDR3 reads TGTGCCAGCAGTGAGGTAACGCGGCAGGGGGGTCAGCCCCAGCATTTT.

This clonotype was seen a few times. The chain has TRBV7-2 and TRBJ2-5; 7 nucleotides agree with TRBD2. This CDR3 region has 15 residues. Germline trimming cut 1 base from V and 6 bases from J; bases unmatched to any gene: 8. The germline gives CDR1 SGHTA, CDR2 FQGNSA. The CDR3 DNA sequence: TGTGCCAGCAGCTTAGAAGGCGGGGGTCAACAGACCCAGTACTTC. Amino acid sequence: CASSLEGGGQQTQYF.

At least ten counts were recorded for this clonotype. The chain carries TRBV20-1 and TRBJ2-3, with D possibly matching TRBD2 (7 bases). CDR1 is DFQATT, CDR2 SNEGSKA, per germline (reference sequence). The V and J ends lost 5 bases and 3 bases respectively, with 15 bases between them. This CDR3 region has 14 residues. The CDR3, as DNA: TGCAGTGCTGGGGGGCCAGCGGGGACAGATACGCAGTATTTT. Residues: CSAGGPAGTDTQYF.

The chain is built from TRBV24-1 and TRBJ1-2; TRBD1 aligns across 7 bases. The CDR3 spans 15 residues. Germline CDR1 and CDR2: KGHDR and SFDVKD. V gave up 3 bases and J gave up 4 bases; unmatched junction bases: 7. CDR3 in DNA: TGTGCCACCAGTGATGGCGGGAGGACAGGCTATGGCTACACCTTC. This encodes CATSDGGRTGYGYTF.

The CDR3 spells CASSLSGVTYEQYF. CDR3 DNA sequence: TGTGCCAGCAGCTTGTCGGGTGTTACCTACGAGCAGTACTTC. The chain joins TRBV5-6 to TRBJ2-7; the D is unclear. CDR1 is SGHDT and CDR2 is YYEEEE in the germline V gene. Trimming removed 1 base at V and 2 bases at J, with 10 bases between. This CDR3 has 14 amino acids.

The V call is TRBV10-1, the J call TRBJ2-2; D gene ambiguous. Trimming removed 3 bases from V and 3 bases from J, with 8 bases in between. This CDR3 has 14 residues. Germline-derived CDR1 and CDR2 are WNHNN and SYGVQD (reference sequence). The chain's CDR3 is CASSDLSYTGELFF. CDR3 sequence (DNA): TGCGCCAGCAGTGACCTTTCCTACACCGGGGAGCTGTTTTTT.

This chain's CDR3 is CASSQGGGSSEKLFF. CDR3 nucleotides: TGCGCCAGCAGCCAAGGTGGGGGTTCGTCTGAAAAACTGTTTTTT. This chain links TRBV4-1 with TRBJ1-4, with a tentative D call TRBD1 (5 bases). The ends were cut back, 1 base at V and 7 bases at J, with 13 bases in the middle. This CDR3 spans 15 amino acids. Germline V gives CDR1 MGHRA, CDR2 YSYEKL.

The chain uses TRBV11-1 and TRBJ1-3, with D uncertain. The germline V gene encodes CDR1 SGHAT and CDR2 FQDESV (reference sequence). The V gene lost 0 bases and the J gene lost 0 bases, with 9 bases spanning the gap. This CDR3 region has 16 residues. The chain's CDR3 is CASSLAQPGSGNTIYF. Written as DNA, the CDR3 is TGTGCCAGCAGCTTAGCGCAGCCAGGCTCTGGAAACACCATATATTTT.